This TCR beta chain appears in the sequencing data of a study of T-cell reconstitution after alpha-beta-depleted transplantation in children. Unique molecular identifiers were incorporated when the TCRbeta library was constructed. TCRdb re-derived calls from the PCR reads in MiXCR, one entry per CDR3 protein. Here the sample spans a few hundred thousand distinct CDR3 sequences, about 16% being singletons. This clonotype was detected only a few times. The V gene's germline CDR1 is SGHKS and CDR2 YYEKEE (reference sequence). The CDR3 has 13 residues. Between the trimmed V and J ends, which lost 2 bases and 9 bases, there was a span of 13 bases.

Material: PBMCs from the stem cell graft donor, obtained from the stem cell graft. The V and J genes are TRBV5-5 and TRBJ2-3, with D hard to call. This receptor was taken from a human donor who donated a stem cell graft to a child with acute lymphoblastic leukemia. In DNA, the CDR3 is TGTGCCAGCAGCTTTGCGATAGGCGCGACGCAGTATTTT. The encoded protein is CASSFAIGATQYF.